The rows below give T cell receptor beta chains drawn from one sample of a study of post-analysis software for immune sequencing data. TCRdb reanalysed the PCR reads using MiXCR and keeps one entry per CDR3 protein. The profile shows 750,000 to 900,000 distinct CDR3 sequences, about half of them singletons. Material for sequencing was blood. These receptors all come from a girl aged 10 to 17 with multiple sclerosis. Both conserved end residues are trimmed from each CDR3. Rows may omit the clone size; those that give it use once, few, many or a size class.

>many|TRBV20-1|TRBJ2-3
SARVPSGGRDTQY
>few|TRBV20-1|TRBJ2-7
SAEGLAGSYEQY
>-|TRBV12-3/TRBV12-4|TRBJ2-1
ASSLLRGEQF
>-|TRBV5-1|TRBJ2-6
ASSLVPAASGANVLT
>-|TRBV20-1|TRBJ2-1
SARESGKSNEQF
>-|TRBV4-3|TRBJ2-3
ASSRDYLTDTQY
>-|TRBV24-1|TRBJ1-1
ATSDRDSRPEAF
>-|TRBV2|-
ASSEEPSTYEQY
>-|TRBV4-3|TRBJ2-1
ASSQDRREGGNEQF
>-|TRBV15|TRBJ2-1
ATSSPTTGTGHNEQF
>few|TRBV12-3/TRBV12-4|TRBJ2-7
ASLGTSGRTSYEQY
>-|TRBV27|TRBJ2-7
ASSLSGLALEQY
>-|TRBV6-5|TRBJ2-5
ASRREGVETQY
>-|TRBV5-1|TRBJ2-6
ASSLGAAISGANVRT
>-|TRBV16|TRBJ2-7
ASSHSLAAEQY
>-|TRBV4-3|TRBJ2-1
ASSQRLAGTYNEQF
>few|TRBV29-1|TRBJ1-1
SGRTYPGSETEAF
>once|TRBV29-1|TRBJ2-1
SGRLDPRDGYNERF
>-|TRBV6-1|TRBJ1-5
ASSEFGGVGVGNQPQH
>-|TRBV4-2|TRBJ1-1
ASSQPRNTEAF
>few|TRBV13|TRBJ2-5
ASSAGEGVQETQY
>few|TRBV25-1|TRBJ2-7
ASSGSQVWY
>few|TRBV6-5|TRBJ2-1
ASSSSGGEQF
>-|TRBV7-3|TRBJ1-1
ASSPVPGTEAF
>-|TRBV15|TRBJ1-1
ATSRAQLTEAF
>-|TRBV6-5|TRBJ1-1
ASSRTGWASRAF
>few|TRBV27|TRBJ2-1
ASSYRQDNEQF
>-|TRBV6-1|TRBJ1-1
ASKGQGAWGTEAF
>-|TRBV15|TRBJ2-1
ATSRNPGSGANYNERF
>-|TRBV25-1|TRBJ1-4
ASSDPVVQRAEEKLF
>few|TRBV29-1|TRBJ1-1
SVVTRTVSVDVAF
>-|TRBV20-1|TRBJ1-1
SAREDGQGRTEAF
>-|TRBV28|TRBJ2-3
ASSPRQGLKAGDTQY
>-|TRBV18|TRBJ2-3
ASSPWASGRVPDTQY
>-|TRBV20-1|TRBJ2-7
SAPSGLSASYEQY
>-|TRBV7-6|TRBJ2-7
ASSLRDQLYEQY